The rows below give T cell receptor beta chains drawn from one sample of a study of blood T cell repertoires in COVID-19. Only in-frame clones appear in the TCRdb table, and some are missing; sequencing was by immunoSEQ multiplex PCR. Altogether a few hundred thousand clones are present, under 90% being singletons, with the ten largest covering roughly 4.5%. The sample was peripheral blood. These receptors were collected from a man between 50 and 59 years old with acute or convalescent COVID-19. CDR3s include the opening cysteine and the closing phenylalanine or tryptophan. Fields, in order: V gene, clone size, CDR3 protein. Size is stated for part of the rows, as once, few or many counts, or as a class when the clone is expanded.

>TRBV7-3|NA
CASSLQGVPNTEAFF
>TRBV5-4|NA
CASSLKRGVGEQFF
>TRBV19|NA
CASSRQGASDGYTF
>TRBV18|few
CASSPMGGQENTEAFF
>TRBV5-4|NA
CASSSSGYSGNTIYF
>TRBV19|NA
CASSQTGFGNTIYF
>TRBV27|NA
CASSILAGGNNEQFF
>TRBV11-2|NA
CASSLGDRYTGELFF
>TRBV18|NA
CASSPPADHGGTQYF
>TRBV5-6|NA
CASSLNSLQPQHF
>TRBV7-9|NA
CASSFSVNTEAFF
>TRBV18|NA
CASSVWTGEATNYGYTF
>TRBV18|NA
CASSLPGQYTDTQYF
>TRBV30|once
CAWSDVGGYSNQPQHF
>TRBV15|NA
CATSRMRDRGRSYGYTF
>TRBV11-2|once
CASSGDIMNTEAFF
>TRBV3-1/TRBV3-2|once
CASSSGFQPQHF
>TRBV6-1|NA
CASSEPPQGFATNEKLFF
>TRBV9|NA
CASSPQDRRGEPQHF
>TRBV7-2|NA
CASSGRGVYNEQFF
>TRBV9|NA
CASSVGNRPGNTIYF
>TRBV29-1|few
CSVEPSGGTDTQYF
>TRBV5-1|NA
CASSLGQGNNEQFF
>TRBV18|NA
CASSPRQASSYNEQFF
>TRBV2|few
CANPTVQGAEAFF
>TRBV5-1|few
CASSRQDTSSYNSPLHF
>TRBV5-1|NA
CASSPQSSRRVTEAFF
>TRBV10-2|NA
CASSETGQETQYF
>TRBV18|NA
CASSRFSGEFSYEQYF
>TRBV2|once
CASSLTGADTQYF
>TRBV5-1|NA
CASSKPGDTQYF
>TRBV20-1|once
CSASYLGQNYGYTF
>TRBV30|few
CAWSGLLGGEQYF